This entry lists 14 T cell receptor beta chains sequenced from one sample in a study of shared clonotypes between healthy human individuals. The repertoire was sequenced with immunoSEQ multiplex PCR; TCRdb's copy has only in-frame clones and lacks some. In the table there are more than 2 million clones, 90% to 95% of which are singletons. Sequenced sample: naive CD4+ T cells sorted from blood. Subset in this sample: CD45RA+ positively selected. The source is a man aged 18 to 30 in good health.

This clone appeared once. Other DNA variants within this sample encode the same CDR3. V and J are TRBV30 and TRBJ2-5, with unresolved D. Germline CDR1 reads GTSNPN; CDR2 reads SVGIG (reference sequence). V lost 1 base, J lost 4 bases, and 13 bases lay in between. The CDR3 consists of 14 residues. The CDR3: CAWSAGLAGETQYF. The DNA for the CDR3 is TGTGCCTGGAGTGCCGGCCTCGCCGGAGAGACCCAGTACTTC.

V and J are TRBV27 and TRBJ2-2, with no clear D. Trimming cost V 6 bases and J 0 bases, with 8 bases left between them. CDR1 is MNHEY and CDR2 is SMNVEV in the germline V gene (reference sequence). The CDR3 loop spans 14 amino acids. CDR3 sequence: CASSRTSNTGELFF. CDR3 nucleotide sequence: TGTGCCAGCAGCCGAACATCGAACACCGGGGAGCTGTTTTTT.

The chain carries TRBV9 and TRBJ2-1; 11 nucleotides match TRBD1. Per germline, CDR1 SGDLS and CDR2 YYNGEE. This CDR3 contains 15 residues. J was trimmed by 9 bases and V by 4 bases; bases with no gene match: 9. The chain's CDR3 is CASSPRTGGTGEQFF. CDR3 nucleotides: TGTGCCAGCAGCCCTCGGACAGGGGGCACGGGTGAGCAGTTCTTC. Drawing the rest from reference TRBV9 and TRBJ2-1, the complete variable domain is DSGVTQTPKHLITATGQRVTLRCSPRSGDLSVYWYQQSLDQGLQFLIQYYNGEERAKGNILERFSAQQFPDLHSELNLSSLELGDSALYFCASSPRTGGTGEQFFGPGTRLTVL.

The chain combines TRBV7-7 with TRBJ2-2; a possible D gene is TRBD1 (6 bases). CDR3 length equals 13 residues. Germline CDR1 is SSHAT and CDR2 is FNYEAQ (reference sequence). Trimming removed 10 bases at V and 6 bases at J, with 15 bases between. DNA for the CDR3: TGTGCCATTACACAGGGTGTGGCCGGGGAGCTGTTTTTT. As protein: CAITQGVAGELFF.

CDR3 amino acids: CASSQNFQLGTGELFF. CDR3 DNA sequence: TGCGCCAGCAGCCAAAACTTCCAATTGGGCACCGGGGAGCTGTTTTTT. The chain links TRBV4-3 to TRBJ2-2; D gene unclear. This CDR3 contains 16 residues. With 2 bases removed from V and 4 bases from J, the gap between germline ends came to 14 bases. CDR1 and CDR2 from the germline V gene are LGHNA and YSLEER.

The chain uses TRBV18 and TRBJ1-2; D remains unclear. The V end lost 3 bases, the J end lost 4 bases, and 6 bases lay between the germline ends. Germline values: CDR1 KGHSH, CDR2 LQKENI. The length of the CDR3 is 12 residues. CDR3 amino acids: CASSPSSYGYTF. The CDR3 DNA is TGTGCCAGCTCACCTTCAAGCTATGGCTACACCTTC. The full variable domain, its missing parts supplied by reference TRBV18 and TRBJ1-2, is NAGVMQNPRHLVRRRGQEARLRCSPMKGHSHVYWYRQLPEEGLKFMVYLQKENIIDESGMPKERFSAEFPKEGPSILRIQQVVRGDSAAYFCASSPSSYGYTFGSGTRLTVV.

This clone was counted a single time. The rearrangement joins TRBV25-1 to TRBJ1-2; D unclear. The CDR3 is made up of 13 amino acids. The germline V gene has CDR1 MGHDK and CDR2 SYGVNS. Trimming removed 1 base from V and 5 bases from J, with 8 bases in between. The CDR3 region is CASSESGRYGYTF. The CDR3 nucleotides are TGTGCCAGCAGTGAATCTGGCAGGTATGGCTACACCTTC.

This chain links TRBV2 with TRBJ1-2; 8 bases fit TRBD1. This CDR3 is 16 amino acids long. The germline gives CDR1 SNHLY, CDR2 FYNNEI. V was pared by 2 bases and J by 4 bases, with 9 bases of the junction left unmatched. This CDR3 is CASSERPGGASYGYTF. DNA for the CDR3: TGTGCCAGCAGTGAACGCCCAGGGGGCGCCAGCTATGGCTACACCTTC.

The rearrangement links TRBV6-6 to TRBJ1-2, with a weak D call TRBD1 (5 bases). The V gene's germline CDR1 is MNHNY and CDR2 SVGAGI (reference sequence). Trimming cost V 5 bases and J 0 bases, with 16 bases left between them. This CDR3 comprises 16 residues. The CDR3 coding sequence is TGTGCCAGCAGTCGACCGGGACTACCTACTAACTATGGCTACACCTTC. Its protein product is CASSRPGLPTNYGYTF.

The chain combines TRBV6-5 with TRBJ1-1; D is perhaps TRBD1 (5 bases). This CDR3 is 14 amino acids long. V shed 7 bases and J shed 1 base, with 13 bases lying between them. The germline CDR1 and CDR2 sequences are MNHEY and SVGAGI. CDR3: CASTRGVGNTEAFF. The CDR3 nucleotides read TGTGCCAGCACCCGGGGGGTTGGGAACACTGAAGCTTTCTTT.

The CDR3 spells CAIGVPGLEQYF. CDR3 DNA: TGTGCCATCGGGGTCCCGGGCCTCGAGCAGTACTTC. The chain is built from TRBV10-3 and TRBJ2-7, with D unresolved. The CDR3 sequence is 12 residues long. Germline V gives CDR1 ENHRY, CDR2 SYGVKD. The V end was cut by 8 bases, the J end by 6 bases, with 14 bases between.

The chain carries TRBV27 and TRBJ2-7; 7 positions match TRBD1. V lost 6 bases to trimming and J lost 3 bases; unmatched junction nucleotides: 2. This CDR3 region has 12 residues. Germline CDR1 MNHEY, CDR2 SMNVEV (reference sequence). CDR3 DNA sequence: TGTGCCAGCAGGGGACAGCTCTACGAGCAGTACTTC. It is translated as CASRGQLYEQYF.

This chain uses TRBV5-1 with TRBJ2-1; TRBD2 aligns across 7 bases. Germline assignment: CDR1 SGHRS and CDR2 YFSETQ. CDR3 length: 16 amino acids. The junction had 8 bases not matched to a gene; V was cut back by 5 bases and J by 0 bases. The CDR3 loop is CASRLLAASSYNEQFF. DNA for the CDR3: TGCGCCAGCAGGCTGCTAGCGGCGAGCTCCTACAATGAGCAGTTCTTC. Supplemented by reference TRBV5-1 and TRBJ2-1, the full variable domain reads KAGVTQTPRYLIKTRGQQVTLSCSPISGHRSVSWYQQTPGQGLQFLFEYFSETQRNKGNFPGRFSGRQFSNSRSEMNVSTLELGDSALYLCASRLLAASSYNEQFFGPGTRLTVL.

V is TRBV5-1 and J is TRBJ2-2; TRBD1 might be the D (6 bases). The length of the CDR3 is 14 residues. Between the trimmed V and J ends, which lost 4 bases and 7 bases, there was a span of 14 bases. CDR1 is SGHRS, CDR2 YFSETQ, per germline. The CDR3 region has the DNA TGCGCCAGCAGCACTTCGGACAGCTACGGGGAGCTGTTTTTT. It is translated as CASSTSDSYGELFF.